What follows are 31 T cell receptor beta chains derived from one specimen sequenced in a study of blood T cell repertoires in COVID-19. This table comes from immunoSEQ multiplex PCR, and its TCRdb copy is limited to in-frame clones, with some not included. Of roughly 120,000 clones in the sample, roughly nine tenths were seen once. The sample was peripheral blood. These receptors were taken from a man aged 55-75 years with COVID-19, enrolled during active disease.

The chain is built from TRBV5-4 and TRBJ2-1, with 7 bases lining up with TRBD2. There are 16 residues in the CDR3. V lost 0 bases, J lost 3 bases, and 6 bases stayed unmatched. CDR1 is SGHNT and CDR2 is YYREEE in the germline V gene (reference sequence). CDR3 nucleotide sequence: TGTGCCAGCAGCTTGGCGCCTAGCGGAAACTACAATGAGCAGTTCTTC. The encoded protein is CASSLAPSGNYNEQFF.

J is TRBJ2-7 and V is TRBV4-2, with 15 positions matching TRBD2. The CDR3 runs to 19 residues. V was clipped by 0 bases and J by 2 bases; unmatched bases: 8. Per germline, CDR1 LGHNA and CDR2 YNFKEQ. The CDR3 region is CASSQEAEGLAGGPYEQYF. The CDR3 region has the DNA TGTGCCAGCAGCCAAGAAGCCGAGGGACTAGCGGGAGGTCCCTACGAGCAGTACTTC.

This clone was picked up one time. CDR3 nucleotide sequence: TGTGCCAGCAGTTTGGACACAACTCGGACCAAAGCTTTCTTT. Amino acids: CASSLDTTRTKAFF. The V gene is TRBV6-5, the J gene TRBJ1-1, with a possible D match to TRBD1 (5 bases). Trimming left V 4 bases short and J 9 bases short, with 18 bases between. This CDR3 has 14 amino acids. Germline assignment: CDR1 MNHEY and CDR2 SVGAGI.

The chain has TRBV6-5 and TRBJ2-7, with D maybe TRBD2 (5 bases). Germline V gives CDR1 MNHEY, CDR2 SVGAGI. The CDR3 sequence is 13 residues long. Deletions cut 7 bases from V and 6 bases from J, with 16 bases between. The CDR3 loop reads CASTRRPGSEQYF. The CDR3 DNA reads TGTGCCAGCACCAGACGGCCGGGGAGCGAGCAGTACTTC.

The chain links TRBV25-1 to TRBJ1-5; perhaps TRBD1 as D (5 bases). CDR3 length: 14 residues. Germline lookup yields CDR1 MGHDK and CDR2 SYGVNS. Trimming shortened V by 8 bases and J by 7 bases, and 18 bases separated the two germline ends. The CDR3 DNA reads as TGTGCCAGCCAAGCTTGGGGGGAAACCCAGCCCCAGCATTTT. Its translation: CASQAWGETQPQHF.

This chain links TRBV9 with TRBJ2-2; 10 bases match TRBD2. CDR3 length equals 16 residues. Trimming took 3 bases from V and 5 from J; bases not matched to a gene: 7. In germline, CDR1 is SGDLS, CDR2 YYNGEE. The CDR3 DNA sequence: TGTGCCAGCAGCGCCCTAGCGGGAGTCGAGACCGGGGAGCTGTTTTTT. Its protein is CASSALAGVETGELFF.

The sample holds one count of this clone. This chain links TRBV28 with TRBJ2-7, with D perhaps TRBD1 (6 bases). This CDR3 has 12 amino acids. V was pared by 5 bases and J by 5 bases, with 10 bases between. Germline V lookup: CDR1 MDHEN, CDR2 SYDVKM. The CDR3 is CASSQGTNEQYF. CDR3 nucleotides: TGTGCCAGCAGTCAGGGGACAAACGAGCAGTACTTC.

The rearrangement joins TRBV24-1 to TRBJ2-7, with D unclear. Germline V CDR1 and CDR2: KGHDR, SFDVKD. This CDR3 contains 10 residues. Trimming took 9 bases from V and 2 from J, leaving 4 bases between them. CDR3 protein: CATLPYEQYF. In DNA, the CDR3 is TGTGCCACCCTTCCCTACGAGCAGTACTTC.

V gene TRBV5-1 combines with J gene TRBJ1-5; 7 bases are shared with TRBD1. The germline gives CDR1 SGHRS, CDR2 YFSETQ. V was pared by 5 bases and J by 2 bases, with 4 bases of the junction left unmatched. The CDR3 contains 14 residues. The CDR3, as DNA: TGCGCCAGCAGACCCCAGGGGGGCAATCAGCCCCAGCATTTT. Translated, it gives CASRPQGGNQPQHF.

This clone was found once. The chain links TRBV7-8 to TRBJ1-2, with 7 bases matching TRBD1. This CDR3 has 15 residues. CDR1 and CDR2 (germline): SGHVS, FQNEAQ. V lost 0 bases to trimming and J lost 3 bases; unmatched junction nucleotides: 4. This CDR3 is CASSLAGTDHYGYTF. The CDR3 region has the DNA TGTGCCAGCAGCTTAGCTGGGACAGACCACTATGGCTACACCTTC.

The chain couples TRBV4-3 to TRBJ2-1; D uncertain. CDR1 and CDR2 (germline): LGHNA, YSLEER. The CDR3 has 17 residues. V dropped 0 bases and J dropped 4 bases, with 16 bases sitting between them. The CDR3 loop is CASSQDEALNFYNEQFF. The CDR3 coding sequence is TGCGCCAGCAGCCAAGATGAGGCGTTGAACTTTTACAATGAGCAGTTCTTC.

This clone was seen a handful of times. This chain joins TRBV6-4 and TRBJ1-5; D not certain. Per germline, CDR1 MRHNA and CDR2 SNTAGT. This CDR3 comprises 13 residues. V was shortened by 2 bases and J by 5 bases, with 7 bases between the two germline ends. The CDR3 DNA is TGTGCCAGCAGTGACGGAGGAGATCAGCCCCAGCATTTT. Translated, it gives CASSDGGDQPQHF.

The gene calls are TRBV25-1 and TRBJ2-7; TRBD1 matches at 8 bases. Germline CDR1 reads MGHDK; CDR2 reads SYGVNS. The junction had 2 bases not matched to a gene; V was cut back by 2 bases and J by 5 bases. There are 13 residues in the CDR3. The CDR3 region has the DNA TGTGCCAGCAGTGAAACAGGGGGGCACGAGCAGTACTTC. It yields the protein CASSETGGHEQYF.

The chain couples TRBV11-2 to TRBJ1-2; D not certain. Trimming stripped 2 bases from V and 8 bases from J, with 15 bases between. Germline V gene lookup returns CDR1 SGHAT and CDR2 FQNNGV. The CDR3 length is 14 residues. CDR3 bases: TGTGCCAGCAGCTTAATCAGGCAGTCGGGAGGCTACACCTTC. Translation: CASSLIRQSGGYTF.

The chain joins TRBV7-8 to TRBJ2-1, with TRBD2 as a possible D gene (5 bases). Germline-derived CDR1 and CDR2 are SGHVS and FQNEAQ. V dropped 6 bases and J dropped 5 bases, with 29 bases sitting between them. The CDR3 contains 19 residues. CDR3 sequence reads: CASRPLAAKLLRPHNEQFF. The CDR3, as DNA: TGTGCCAGCAGACCCCTAGCAGCCAAACTCTTGCGGCCACACAATGAGCAGTTCTTC.

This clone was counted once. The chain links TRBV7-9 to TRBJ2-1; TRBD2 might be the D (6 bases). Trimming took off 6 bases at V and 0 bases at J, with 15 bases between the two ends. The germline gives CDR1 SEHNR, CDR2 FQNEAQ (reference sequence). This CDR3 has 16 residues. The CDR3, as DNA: TGTGCCAGCAGACAATTAGCGGCCAGCTCCTACAATGAGCAGTTCTTC. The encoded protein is CASRQLAASSYNEQFF.

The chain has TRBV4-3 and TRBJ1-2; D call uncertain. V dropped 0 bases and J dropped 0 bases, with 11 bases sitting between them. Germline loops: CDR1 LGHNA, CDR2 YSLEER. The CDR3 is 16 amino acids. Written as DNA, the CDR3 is TGCGCCAGCAGCCAAGATTGGCCAGTGACTAACTATGGCTACACCTTC. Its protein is CASSQDWPVTNYGYTF.

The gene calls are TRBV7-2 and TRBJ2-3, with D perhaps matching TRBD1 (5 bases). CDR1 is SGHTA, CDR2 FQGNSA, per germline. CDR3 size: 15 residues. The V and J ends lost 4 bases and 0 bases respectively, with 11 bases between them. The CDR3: CASSSLGASTDTQYF. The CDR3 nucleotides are TGTGCCAGCAGCTCGTTAGGGGCCAGCACAGATACGCAGTATTTT. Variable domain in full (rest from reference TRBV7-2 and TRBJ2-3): GAGVSQSPSNKVTEKGKDVELRCDPISGHTALYWYRQSLGQGLEFLIYFQGNSAPDKSGLPSDRFSAERTGGSVSTLTIQRTQQEDSAVYLCASSSLGASTDTQYFGPGTRLTVL.

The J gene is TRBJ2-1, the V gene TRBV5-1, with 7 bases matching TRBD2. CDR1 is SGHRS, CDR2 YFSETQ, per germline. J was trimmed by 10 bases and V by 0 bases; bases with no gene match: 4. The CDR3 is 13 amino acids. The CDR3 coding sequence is TGCGCCAGCAGCTTGGTGGCTAGCGGAGAGCAGTTCTTC. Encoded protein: CASSLVASGEQFF.

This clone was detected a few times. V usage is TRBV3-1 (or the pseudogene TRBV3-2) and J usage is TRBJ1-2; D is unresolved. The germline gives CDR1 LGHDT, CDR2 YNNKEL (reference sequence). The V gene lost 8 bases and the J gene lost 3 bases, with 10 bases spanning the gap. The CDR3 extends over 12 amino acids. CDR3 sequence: CASGLGDYGYTF. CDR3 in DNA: TGTGCCAGCGGACTGGGAGACTATGGCTACACCTTC.

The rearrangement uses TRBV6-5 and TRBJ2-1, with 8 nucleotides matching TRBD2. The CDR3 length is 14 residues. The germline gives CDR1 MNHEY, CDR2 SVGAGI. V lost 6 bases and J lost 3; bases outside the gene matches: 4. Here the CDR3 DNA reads TGTGCCAGCAGCAGACTAGCGAGCTACAATGAGCAGTTCTTC. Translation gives CASSRLASYNEQFF.

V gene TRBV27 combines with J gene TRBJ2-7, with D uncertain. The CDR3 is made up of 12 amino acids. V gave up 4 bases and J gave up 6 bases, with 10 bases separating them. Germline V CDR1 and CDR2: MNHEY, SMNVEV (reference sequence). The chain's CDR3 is CASSSPQAEQYF. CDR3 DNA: TGTGCCAGCAGTTCCCCTCAGGCCGAGCAGTACTTC.

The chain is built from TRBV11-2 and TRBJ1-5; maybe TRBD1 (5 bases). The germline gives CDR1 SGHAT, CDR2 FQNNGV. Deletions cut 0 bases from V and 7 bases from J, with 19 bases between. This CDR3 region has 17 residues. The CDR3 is CASSLDILGQGGQPQHF. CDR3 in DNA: TGTGCCAGCAGCTTAGATATACTGGGGCAGGGTGGGCAGCCCCAGCATTTT.

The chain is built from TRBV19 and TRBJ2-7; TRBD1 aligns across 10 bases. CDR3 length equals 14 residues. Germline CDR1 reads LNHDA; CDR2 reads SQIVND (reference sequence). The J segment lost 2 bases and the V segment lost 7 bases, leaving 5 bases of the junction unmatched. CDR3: CASTSGQGTYEQYF. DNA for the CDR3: TGTGCCAGTACCTCGGGACAGGGGACCTACGAGCAGTACTTC.

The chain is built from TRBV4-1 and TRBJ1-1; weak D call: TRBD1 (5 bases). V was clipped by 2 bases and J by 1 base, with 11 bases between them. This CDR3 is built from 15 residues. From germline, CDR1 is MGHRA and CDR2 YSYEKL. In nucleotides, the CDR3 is TGCGCCAGCAGCCAACATGGACAACGGAACACTGAAGCTTTCTTT. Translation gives CASSQHGQRNTEAFF.

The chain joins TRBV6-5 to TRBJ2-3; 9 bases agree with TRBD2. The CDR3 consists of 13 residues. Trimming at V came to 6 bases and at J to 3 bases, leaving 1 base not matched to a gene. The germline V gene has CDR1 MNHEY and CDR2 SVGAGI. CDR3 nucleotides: TGTGCCAGCAGGACTAGCGGTACAGATACGCAGTATTTT. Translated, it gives CASRTSGTDTQYF.

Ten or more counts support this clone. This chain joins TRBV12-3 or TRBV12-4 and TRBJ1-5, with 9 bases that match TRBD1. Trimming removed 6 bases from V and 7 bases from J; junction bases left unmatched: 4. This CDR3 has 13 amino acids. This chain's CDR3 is CASRQGAGQPQHF. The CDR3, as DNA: TGTGCCAGCAGACAGGGGGCTGGGCAGCCCCAGCATTTT.

CDR3 residues: CASSLPRGATNEKLFF. Here the CDR3 DNA reads TGCGCCAGCAGCCTCCCCAGGGGGGCAACTAATGAAAAACTGTTTTTT. The gene calls are TRBV4-1 and TRBJ1-4; 7 nucleotides line up with TRBD1. CDR1 is MGHRA and CDR2 is YSYEKL in the germline V gene. With V trimmed by 4 bases and J by 0 bases, 5 bases remained unmatched. CDR3 length: 16 residues.

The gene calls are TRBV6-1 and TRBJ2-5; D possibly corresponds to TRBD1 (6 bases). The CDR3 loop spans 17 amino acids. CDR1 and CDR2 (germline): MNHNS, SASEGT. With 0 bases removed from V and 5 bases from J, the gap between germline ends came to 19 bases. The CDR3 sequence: CASSEALTTGKEETQYF. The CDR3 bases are TGTGCCAGCAGTGAAGCGCTCACCACAGGGAAAGAGGAGACCCAGTACTTC.

CDR3 amino acids: CASLAPSGTYNEQFF. CDR3 coding DNA: TGTGCCAGCTTGGCCCCTTCCGGGACTTACAATGAGCAGTTCTTC. V is TRBV28 and J is TRBJ2-1, with TRBD2 as a possible D gene (6 bases). Germline CDR1 is MDHEN and CDR2 is SYDVKM. This CDR3 comprises 15 residues. Trimming removed 8 bases at V and 4 bases at J, with 18 bases between.

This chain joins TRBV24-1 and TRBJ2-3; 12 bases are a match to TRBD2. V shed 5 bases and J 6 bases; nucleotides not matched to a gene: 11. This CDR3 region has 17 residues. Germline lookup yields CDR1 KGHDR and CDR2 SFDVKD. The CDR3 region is CATSASLAGGPTDTQYF. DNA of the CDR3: TGTGCCACCAGTGCCTCGCTAGCGGGAGGGCCGACCGATACGCAGTATTTT.